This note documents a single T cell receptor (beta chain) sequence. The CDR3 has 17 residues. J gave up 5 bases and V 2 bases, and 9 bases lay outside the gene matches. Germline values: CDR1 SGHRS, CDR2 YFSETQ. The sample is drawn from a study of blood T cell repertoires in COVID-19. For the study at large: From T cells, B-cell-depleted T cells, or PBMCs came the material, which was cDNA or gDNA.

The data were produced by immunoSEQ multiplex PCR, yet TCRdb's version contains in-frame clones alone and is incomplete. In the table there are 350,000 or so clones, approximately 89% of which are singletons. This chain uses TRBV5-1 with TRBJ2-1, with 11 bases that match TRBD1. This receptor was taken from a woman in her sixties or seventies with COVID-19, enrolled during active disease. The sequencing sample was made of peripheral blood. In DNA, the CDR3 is TGCGCCAGCAGCTTCGGCCTTCGGACAGGGGGCCACAATGAGCAGTTCTTC. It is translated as CASSFGLRTGGHNEQFF.